The 32 T cell receptor beta chains below all came from one sample that was sequenced in a study of cytomegalovirus exposure and HLA in healthy donors. A multiplex PCR was run with 60 Vbeta primers and 13 Jbeta primers. Some clones are missing from TCRdb's copy, which holds only in-frame ones; the method was immunoSEQ multiplex PCR. The sample contains 200,000 to 250,000 clones, around 88% of which appear only once. Specimen: PBMCs. The source of these receptors is a woman aged 18-29 years in good health and CMV-seronegative.

This rearrangement joins TRBV27 to TRBJ2-7; D perhaps matches TRBD1 (5 bases). The germline V gene has CDR1 MNHEY and CDR2 SMNVEV (reference sequence). V dropped 3 bases and J dropped 2 bases, with 11 bases sitting between them. The CDR3 is 14 residues long. The CDR3 DNA reads TGTGCCAGCAGTTTCCACAGGTCCCCCTACGAGCAGTACTTC. It yields the protein CASSFHRSPYEQYF.

V gene TRBV7-9 combines with J gene TRBJ2-1, with D maybe TRBD2 (7 bases). The length of the CDR3 is 19 residues. V lost 4 bases and J lost 2, with 24 bases in between. CDR1 is SEHNR, CDR2 FQNEAQ, per germline (reference sequence). The CDR3 DNA sequence: TGTGCCAGCAGCTCAGCCTTGGGGGGGCAGCGGTGGCCCTACAATGAGCAGTTCTTC. This gives the protein CASSSALGGQRWPYNEQFF.

As regards this clone: One end of the junction varies from germline; a read error may be responsible. CDR3 nucleotide sequence: TGTGTCAGCAGCCAAGATCTGACTAGCGGGGGGGTGGGGGAGCAGTACTTC. It yields the protein CVSSQDLTSGGVGEQYF. V is TRBV4-2 and J is TRBJ2-7; 14 positions match TRBD2. This CDR3 contains 17 residues. CDR1 is LGHNA and CDR2 is YNFKEQ in the germline V gene.

This sequence joins TRBV9 and TRBJ2-5; weak D call: TRBD2 (5 bases). The J call could be wrong; TRBJ2-7 is a better fit for the DNA end. The CDR3 spans 13 residues. Germline-derived CDR1 and CDR2 are SGDLS and YYNGEE. The CDR3 region is CASSAGLLGEQYF. The CDR3 region has the DNA TGTGCCAGCAGCGCTGGACTCCTGGGCGAGCAGTACTTC.

This chain uses TRBV10-3 with TRBJ2-3; D might be TRBD2 (6 bases). The V gene lost 3 bases and the J gene lost 2 bases, with 12 bases spanning the gap. Germline CDR1 is ENHRY and CDR2 is SYGVKD. This CDR3 has 15 amino acids. The CDR3, as DNA: TGTGCCATCAGTGACTTGGCGGGGAACACAGATACGCAGTATTTT. This encodes CAISDLAGNTDTQYF.

The genes are TRBV6-5 and TRBJ1-1; no reliable D call. In germline, CDR1 is MNHEY, CDR2 SVGAGI. V lost 6 bases to trimming and J lost 0 bases, with 14 bases between them. CDR3 length: 15 amino acids. CDR3 sequence reads: CASRLAGMVNTEAFF. The DNA of the CDR3 is TGTGCCAGCAGGCTCGCGGGCATGGTGAACACTGAAGCTTTCTTT.

The CDR3 nucleotides read TGTGCCAGCAGTGACTCGGGACTAGCGGGAGAAAAGCAGTACTTC. It specifies CASSDSGLAGEKQYF. V gene TRBV6-4 combines with J gene TRBJ2-7, with 14 bases fitting TRBD2. The trim removed 0 bases at V and 8 bases at J, leaving 3 bases unmatched. The CDR3 totals 15 residues. The germline V gene has CDR1 MRHNA and CDR2 SNTAGT.

The chain recombines TRBV4-1 with TRBJ2-1, with 7 bases lining up with TRBD2. The CDR3 runs to 16 residues. V was pared by 4 bases and J by 0 bases, with 6 bases of the junction left unmatched. The germline V gene has CDR1 MGHRA and CDR2 YSYEKL. In DNA form, the CDR3 reads TGCGCCAGCAGCCGGGCTAGCGGAGGCTCCTACAATGAGCAGTTCTTC. Translation gives CASSRASGGSYNEQFF.

The chain has TRBV9 and TRBJ2-1; 9 bases agree with TRBD2. The ends lost 0 bases at V and 9 bases at J; junction bases unmatched: 7. The CDR3 loop spans 15 amino acids. CDR1 is SGDLS and CDR2 is YYNGEE in the germline V gene. This CDR3 reads CASSVAGRGGGEQFF. The CDR3 region has the DNA TGTGCCAGCAGCGTAGCTGGGCGGGGGGGCGGTGAGCAGTTCTTC.

V gene TRBV6-5 combines with J gene TRBJ1-1; 7 bases line up with TRBD1. J lost 5 bases, V lost 6 bases, and 6 bases had no gene match. Germline V lookup: CDR1 MNHEY, CDR2 SVGAGI. The CDR3 spans 13 residues. The CDR3 is CASSRDRDTEAFF. The DNA for the CDR3 is TGTGCCAGCAGCCGCGACAGGGATACTGAAGCTTTCTTT.

The chain is built from TRBV4-1 and TRBJ2-3; 8 bases align to TRBD2. Germline V gene lookup returns CDR1 MGHRA and CDR2 YSYEKL. The V segment lost 3 bases and the J segment 4 bases; nucleotides outside the gene matches: 12. CDR3 size: 17 residues. The CDR3 is CASSQERASGLADTQYF. CDR3 DNA sequence: TGCGCCAGCAGCCAGGAAAGGGCTAGCGGGTTGGCAGATACGCAGTATTTT.

This clone showed up just a few times. The chain has TRBV18 and TRBJ1-4; 7 nucleotides agree with TRBD1. After removal of 1 base from V and 1 base from J, the junction contained 3 bases not matched to a gene. Germline V gene lookup returns CDR1 KGHSH and CDR2 LQKENI. The CDR3 totals 16 residues. The chain's CDR3 is CASSPQGAGTNEKLFF. CDR3 DNA: TGTGCCAGCTCACCACAGGGGGCGGGAACTAATGAAAAACTGTTTTTT.

The chain employs TRBV6-5 and TRBJ2-5; D is undetermined. The end of the DNA fits TRBJ2-7 better, so the J call may be wrong. The germline V gene has CDR1 MNHEY and CDR2 SVGAGI. CDR3 length: 16 residues. The CDR3 DNA follows: TGTGCCAGCAGTTACTCCCGACATTCACTTCCCTACGAGCAGTACTTC. It translates to CASSYSRHSLPYEQYF.

The chain links TRBV7-2 to TRBJ1-1; D uncertain. This CDR3 region has 13 residues. Trimming took off 8 bases at V and 1 base at J, with 11 bases between the two ends. The germline V gene encodes CDR1 SGHTA and CDR2 FQGNSA. CDR3: CASVFWPNTEAFF. CDR3 DNA sequence: TGTGCCAGCGTGTTCTGGCCGAACACTGAAGCTTTCTTT.

CDR3 residues: CASRLFSDMPGEQYF. In DNA, the CDR3 is TGTGCCAGCAGACTGTTCTCTGACATGCCTGGCGAGCAGTACTTC. The chain uses TRBV7-8 and TRBJ2-7; D ambiguous. V lost 6 bases and J lost 6, with 21 bases in between. Germline assignment: CDR1 SGHVS and CDR2 FQNEAQ. The length of the CDR3 is 15 residues.

The chain joins TRBV27 to TRBJ2-2, with TRBD1 identical over 9 bases. Germline trimming cut 2 bases from V and 12 bases from J; bases unmatched to any gene: 1. CDR3 length: 12 residues. Germline CDR1 reads MNHEY; CDR2 reads SMNVEV (reference sequence). CDR3 protein: CASSLGQGQLFF. In DNA form, the CDR3 reads TGTGCCAGCAGTTTAGGACAGGGGCAGCTGTTTTTT.

The chain links TRBV5-1 to TRBJ2-3, with D maybe TRBD1 (5 bases). Trimming took 4 bases from V and 0 from J, leaving 9 bases between them. The germline gives CDR1 SGHRS, CDR2 YFSETQ. This CDR3 region has 14 residues. The CDR3 sequence: CASSPRQSTDTQYF. For the CDR3, the DNA is TGCGCCAGCAGCCCCCGACAGAGCACAGATACGCAGTATTTT.

The chain combines TRBV4-3 with TRBJ2-7; 7 nucleotides align to TRBD2. The J segment lost 1 base and the V segment lost 1 base, leaving 7 bases of the junction unmatched. The CDR3 covers 16 residues. Germline values: CDR1 LGHNA, CDR2 YSLEER. DNA of the CDR3: TGCGCCAGCAGCCAAGGGGGTCGCGGGGGATCCTACGAGCAGTACTTC. Its protein is CASSQGGRGGSYEQYF.

The chain combines TRBV5-1 with TRBJ1-1, with D maybe TRBD1 (5 bases). CDR1 and CDR2 from the germline V gene are SGHRS and YFSETQ. The CDR3 has 15 residues. With 1 base removed from V and 2 bases from J, the gap between germline ends came to 12 bases. The CDR3 region is CASSLLDGGNTEAFF. In nucleotides, the CDR3 is TGCGCCAGCAGCTTGCTGGACGGGGGAAACACTGAAGCTTTCTTT.

The chain couples TRBV7-6 to TRBJ2-7; unclear D gene. The germline V gene encodes CDR1 SGHVS and CDR2 FNYEAQ. V was trimmed by 5 bases and J by 4 bases, leaving 9 bases between them. This CDR3 has 12 amino acids. In nucleotides, the CDR3 is TGTGCCAGCAGCAACTACGGTTACGAGCAGTACTTC. Amino acids: CASSNYGYEQYF.

This chain connects TRBV5-1 to TRBJ2-1; possible D gene TRBD1, 6 bases. Germline loops: CDR1 SGHRS, CDR2 YFSETQ. The CDR3 is 17 residues long. The V and J ends lost 0 bases and 2 bases respectively, with 15 bases between them. CDR3 loop: CASSLEGQPHTYNEQFF. For the CDR3, the DNA is TGCGCCAGCAGCTTGGAGGGACAACCTCACACCTACAATGAGCAGTTCTTC.

The chain is built from TRBV7-9 and TRBJ2-1; TRBD1 matches at 7 bases. The germline V gene encodes CDR1 SEHNR and CDR2 FQNEAQ (reference sequence). Trimming at V came to 1 base and at J to 2 bases, leaving 5 bases not matched to a gene. The CDR3 has 16 residues. The CDR3 bases are TGTGCCAGCAGCTTAGTGGACAGGCCTCCCTACAATGAGCAGTTCTTC. The encoded protein is CASSLVDRPPYNEQFF.

CDR3 nucleotides: TGTGCCAGCAGGCCCGGCGGGTCCTATAATTCACCCCTCCACTTT. Its protein is CASRPGGSYNSPLHF. This chain uses TRBV27 with TRBJ1-6; D gene ambiguous. Germline V gene lookup returns CDR1 MNHEY and CDR2 SMNVEV (reference sequence). The CDR3 consists of 15 residues. Trimming took off 6 bases at V and 1 base at J, with 10 bases between the two ends.

The chain joins TRBV7-9 to TRBJ2-7, with D perhaps TRBD2 (7 bases). In germline, CDR1 is SEHNR, CDR2 FQNEAQ (reference sequence). Between the trimmed V and J ends, which lost 1 base and 3 bases, there was a span of 13 bases. The CDR3 sequence is 15 residues long. The CDR3 nucleotides are TGTGCCAGCAGCTTAGGAGATAGGGGGGGCTACGAGCAGTACTTC. Amino acid sequence: CASSLGDRGGYEQYF.

CDR3 loop: CASTFLAGSNTGELFF. CDR3 bases: TGCGCCAGCACGTTTTTAGCGGGAAGCAACACCGGGGAGCTGTTTTTT. This chain connects TRBV5-1 to TRBJ2-2, with 8 bases matching TRBD2. Germline V gene lookup returns CDR1 SGHRS and CDR2 YFSETQ. V lost 6 bases, J lost 2 bases, and 9 bases stayed unmatched. This CDR3 is 16 amino acids long.

This clone was detected a few times. The chain has TRBV30 and TRBJ2-3; TRBD2 aligns across 8 bases. Germline-derived CDR1 and CDR2 are GTSNPN and SVGIG (reference sequence). Unmatched junction bases numbered 3, after V lost 3 bases and J lost 1 base. CDR3 size: 14 residues. CDR3 residues: CAWSKAGGTDTQYF. For the CDR3, the DNA is TGTGCCTGGAGCAAAGCGGGGGGCACAGATACGCAGTATTTT.

V and J are TRBV5-1 and TRBJ2-5; possible D gene TRBD2, 6 bases. Germline loops: CDR1 SGHRS, CDR2 YFSETQ. The CDR3 covers 16 residues. V was cut by 7 bases and J by 4 bases, with 23 bases left in between. CDR3 DNA: TGCGCCAGCTCCCTTTCGCCGGGACTTGGGACAGAGACCCAGTACTTC. Amino acids: CASSLSPGLGTETQYF.

V and J are TRBV15 and TRBJ1-2; TRBD1 matches 12 bases. Trimming took 3 bases from V and 5 from J; bases not matched to a gene: 4. This CDR3 region has 15 residues. Germline V CDR1 and CDR2: LNHNV, YYDKDF (reference sequence). The CDR3 DNA reads TGTGCCACCAGCAGGGCGGGACAGGGGGCTTATGGCTACACCTTC. Amino acid sequence: CATSRAGQGAYGYTF.

J is TRBJ2-7 and V is TRBV13; 8 bases agree with TRBD1. The CDR3 extends over 15 amino acids. The germline V gene encodes CDR1 PRHDT and CDR2 FYEKMQ (reference sequence). The V segment lost 5 bases and the J segment 3 bases; nucleotides outside the gene matches: 9. The CDR3 sequence is CASSETGTGNYEQYF. In DNA form, the CDR3 reads TGTGCCAGCAGCGAGACCGGGACAGGTAACTACGAGCAGTACTTC.

The rearrangement uses TRBV4-1 and TRBJ1-2; maybe TRBD1 (5 bases). Trimming removed 1 base from V and 1 base from J, with 19 bases in between. The CDR3 covers 18 residues. Germline V gene lookup returns CDR1 MGHRA and CDR2 YSYEKL. Written as DNA, the CDR3 is TGCGCCAGCAGCCAAGGGGGCAGGACACTTTTAGTTAACTATGGCTACACCTTC. Translated: CASSQGGRTLLVNYGYTF.

The rearrangement joins TRBV4-1 to TRBJ2-1, with TRBD2 identical over 9 bases. V lost 6 bases to trimming and J lost 4 bases; unmatched junction nucleotides: 7. Germline V gives CDR1 MGHRA, CDR2 YSYEKL. CDR3 length equals 15 residues. The CDR3: CASSLSGGGYNEQFF. DNA for the CDR3: TGCGCCAGCAGTCTTAGCGGGGGTGGATACAATGAGCAGTTCTTC.

The V call is TRBV27, the J call TRBJ2-4, with TRBD1 matching over 7 bases. CDR1 is MNHEY and CDR2 is SMNVEV in the germline V gene (reference sequence). The CDR3 covers 13 residues. Trimming removed 4 bases from V and 8 bases from J; junction bases left unmatched: 5. CDR3 in DNA: TGTGCCAGCAGTTCCCACAGGGGTGACATTCAGTACTTC. It is translated as CASSSHRGDIQYF.